This T cell receptor (beta chain) comes out of a study of control samples from healthy donors and cancer patients. There are 12 residues in the CDR3. CDR1 is MDHEN and CDR2 is SYDVKM in the germline V gene. V was trimmed by 1 base and J by 9 bases, leaving 7 bases between them. Measured with immunoSEQ multiplex PCR; TCRdb has only the in-frame clones, and not every one. This sample has over 110,000 clones; roughly 92% occur once, and the top ten carry 11%. The sequencing sample was made of blood. This chain joins TRBV28 and TRBJ2-1; D is unresolved. The source of this sequence is a man aged 25 to 45 in good health. CDR3 residues: CASSLLSGEQFF. CDR3 nucleotides: TGTGCCAGCAGTTTATTGTCGGGTGAGCAGTTCTTC. The full variable domain, its missing parts supplied by reference TRBV28 and TRBJ2-1, is DVKVTQSSRYLVKRTGEKVFLECVQDMDHENMFWYRQDPGLGLRLIYFSYDVKMKEKGDIPEGYSVSREKKERFSLILESASTNQTSMYLCASSLLSGEQFFGPGTRLTVL.